This TCR beta chain was captured in a study of blood T cell repertoires in COVID-19. Study-wide context: Donors in the United States, Italy and Spain gave samples during acute or convalescent COVID-19. Sources were T cells, B-cell-depleted T cells, or PBMCs; the material itself was cDNA or gDNA.

This CDR3 spans 13 amino acids. J lost 3 bases, V lost 4 bases, and 2 bases had no gene match. Germline V CDR1 and CDR2: SNHLY, FYNNEI. How the authors handled the data: Amplification of reference gene primers was used by the study to estimate nucleated cell counts. Some clones are missing from TCRdb's copy, which holds only in-frame ones; the method was immunoSEQ multiplex PCR. That table supplies the V and J calls and clone size; D and trimming were determined from the DNA. The sample holds some 240,000 clones, around 90% seen once. J is TRBJ1-2 and V is TRBV2; 7 positions agree with TRBD1. This receptor was obtained from a man between 60 and 70 years old who had recovered from COVID-19. Sequencing was carried out using peripheral blood. The CDR3 loop is CASSATGDYGYTF. DNA of the CDR3: TGTGCCAGCAGTGCAACAGGGGACTATGGCTACACCTTC. Variable domain in full (rest from reference TRBV2 and TRBJ1-2): EPEVTQTPSHQVTQMGQEVILRCVPISNHLYFYWYRQILGQKVEFLVSFYNNEISEKSEIFDDQFSVERPDGSNFTLKIRSTKLEDSAMYFCASSATGDYGYTFGSGTRLTVV.